The clone carrying this TCR beta chain has a count of ten or more. The sample comes from a study of T cells after yellow fever vaccination. The trim removed 3 bases at V and 2 bases at J, leaving 4 bases unmatched. The CDR3 covers 14 residues. Per germline, CDR1 SGHTA and CDR2 FQGNSA. TCRdb independently ran MiXCR on the 5' RACE reads; one entry per CDR3 protein. The data show about 73,000 distinct CDR3 sequences, roughly 7.7% seen once. V usage is TRBV7-2 and J usage is TRBJ2-7; TRBD1 matches 7 bases. Sequences were derived from CD8+ T cells sorted from PBMCs, sampled on the day of the yellow fever booster vaccination. The source of this sequence is a man aged 30-40 years who received the YFV17D yellow fever vaccine. In DNA form, the CDR3 reads TGTGCCAGCAGCTTTGGGACAGCAGCCTACGAGCAGTACTTC. Translated, it gives CASSFGTAAYEQYF.